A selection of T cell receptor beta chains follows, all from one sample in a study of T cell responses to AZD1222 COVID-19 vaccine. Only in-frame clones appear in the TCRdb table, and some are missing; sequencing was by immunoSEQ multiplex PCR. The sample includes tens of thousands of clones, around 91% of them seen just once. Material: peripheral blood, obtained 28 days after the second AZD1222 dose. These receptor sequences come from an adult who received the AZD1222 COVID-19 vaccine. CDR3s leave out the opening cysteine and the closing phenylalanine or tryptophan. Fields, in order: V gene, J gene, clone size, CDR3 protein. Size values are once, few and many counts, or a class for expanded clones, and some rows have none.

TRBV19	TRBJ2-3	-	ASSSPAGGISDTQY
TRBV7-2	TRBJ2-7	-	ASSPSPNYEQY
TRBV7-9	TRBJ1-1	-	ASSLEARGTEAF
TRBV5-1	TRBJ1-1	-	ASSTDLTGLNTEAF
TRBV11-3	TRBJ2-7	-	ASSRTGFHEQY
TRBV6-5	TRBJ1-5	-	ASHRGSNQPQH
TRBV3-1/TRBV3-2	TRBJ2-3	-	ASSQDRGGGDDTQY
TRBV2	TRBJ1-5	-	ASSGDRGDQPQH
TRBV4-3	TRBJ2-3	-	ASSRDFGDTQY
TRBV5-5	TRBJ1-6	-	ASSLGVTSNSPLH
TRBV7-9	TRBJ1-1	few	ASSLDPRTGYTEAF
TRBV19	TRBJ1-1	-	ASHGRNTEAF
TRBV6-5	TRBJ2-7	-	ASSLTAGEAYEQY
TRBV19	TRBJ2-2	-	ASSIGSTGELF
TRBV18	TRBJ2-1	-	ASSDRDRLGNEQF
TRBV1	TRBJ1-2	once	TSSQDEEPNYGYT
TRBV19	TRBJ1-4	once	ASSKDSSTNEKLF
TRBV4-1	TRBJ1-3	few	ASSRIGVSGNTIY
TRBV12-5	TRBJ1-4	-	ASGLGAAEKLF
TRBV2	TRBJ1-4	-	ASMRGLTNEKLF
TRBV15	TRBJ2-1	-	ATSGGLATIEQF
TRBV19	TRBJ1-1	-	ASSIAGRGEAF